The clone carrying this T cell receptor beta chain has a single count. The antigen is unknown. CDR1 is SGDLS and CDR2 is YYNGEE in the germline V gene. The CDR3 has 15 amino acids. V was trimmed by 3 bases and J by 6 bases, leaving 15 bases between them. The data were taken from a study of T cell responses to AZD1222 COVID-19 vaccine. Study-wide background: The analysis combined second doses at about 4 or about 12 weeks. Findings and limits, study-wide: Baseline seropositives among AZD1222 recipients totaled only six or seven. It should be noted that donors were predominantly white British and more often female, and clonal diversity was possibly underestimated. Among spike-specific TCRs, nearly half reportedly target unmutated variant regions.

The assay was immunoSEQ multiplex PCR, and TCRdb's table has in-frame clones only and misses some. Among 90,000 to 140,000 clones, roughly 91% were seen once, and the ten largest hold 9% to 9.5%. Sequencing was performed on peripheral blood, taken on day 0 of AZD1222 vaccination. The chain uses TRBV9 and TRBJ1-4; possible D gene TRBD1, 5 bases. This receptor was obtained from an adult in good health. Here the CDR3 reads CASSASGAEDEKLFF. In DNA form, the CDR3 reads TGTGCCAGCAGCGCCTCCGGGGCCGAGGATGAAAAACTGTTTTTT.